These T cell receptor beta chains were read from a single sample in a study of cytomegalovirus exposure and HLA in healthy donors. Sequenced by immunoSEQ multiplex PCR; TCRdb stores in-frame clones only, minus some. The sample includes more than 70,000 clones, around three quarters of them seen just once. The specimen was PBMCs. The receptors come from a man aged 25 to 45 in good health and CMV-seropositive. The CDR3 runs from the conserved cysteine through the conserved F or W. A D gene is named only where the DNA matches it firmly. Expanded clones get a size class; other rows say once, few or many, or leave the size out.

few	15	TRBV6-6	NA	TRBJ2-3	TGTGCCAGCAGTTACCGGGAGCCAAGAACAGATACGCAGTATTTT	CASSYREPRTDTQYF
once	16	TRBV2	TRBD1	TRBJ1-3	TGTGCCAGCAGTCCAGCTGACAGGGGGGTTGGAAACACCATATATTTT	CASSPADRGVGNTIYF
NA	15	TRBV5-4	NA	TRBJ1-1	TGTGCCAGCAGCTTGGGCGGGGCTAGCGGCACTGAAGCTTTCTTT	CASSLGGASGTEAFF
NA	15	TRBV28	TRBD2	TRBJ2-1	TGTGCCAGCAGCACCCACATGGGACTAGCTGGAGAGCAGTTCTTC	CASSTHMGLAGEQFF
NA	16	TRBV4-1	NA	TRBJ2-3	TGCGCCAGCAGCCAGGACCGGGGGGCCCTGACAGATACGCAGTATTTT	CASSQDRGALTDTQYF
NA	15	TRBV5-1	TRBD1	TRBJ1-1	TGCGCCAGCAGCGAGAGACAGGGGCCGAACACTGAAGCTTTCTTT	CASSERQGPNTEAFF
NA	15	TRBV28	TRBD1	TRBJ2-5	TGTGCCAGCAGAACAAGACAGGGTGGGGTAGAGACCCAGTACTTC	CASRTRQGGVETQYF
once	14	TRBV4-1	NA	TRBJ1-6	TGCGCCAGCAGTGAGGGACTTTATAATTCACCCCTCCACTTT	CASSEGLYNSPLHF
NA	15	TRBV28	NA	TRBJ1-5	TGTGCCAGCAGTTCAGGCCAGGGCGGCAATCAGCCCCAGCATTTT	CASSSGQGGNQPQHF
NA	15	TRBV9	NA	TRBJ1-1	TGTGCCAGCAGCGTGGACATTATAATGAACACTGAAGCTTTCTTT	CASSVDIIMNTEAFF
NA	11	TRBV6-6	NA	TRBJ2-5	TGTGCCAGCAGTCCCGGGGAGACCCAGTACTTC	CASSPGETQYF
NA	11	TRBV20-1	NA	TRBJ2-7	TGCAGTGCCTCAACTGGTTACGAGCAGTACTTC	CSASTGYEQYF
NA	13	TRBV29-1	NA	TRBJ1-1	TGCAGCGGGGGGCGCGGAGGATCCACTGAAGCTTTCTTT	CSGGRGGSTEAFF
NA	13	TRBV10-3	NA	TRBJ1-5	TGTGCCATCAGAGGGGTGAGCAATCAGCCCCAGCATTTT	CAIRGVSNQPQHF
NA	13	TRBV5-1	NA	TRBJ1-2	TGCGCCAGCAGCTTGGACCAGGGGCTTGGCTACACCTTC	CASSLDQGLGYTF
NA	12	TRBV19	NA	TRBJ1-1	TGTGCCAGCGGTCCCCTGGTCACTGAAGCTTTCTTT	CASGPLVTEAFF
NA	17	TRBV5-6	NA	TRBJ2-2	TGTGCCAGCAGCTTCGGCCCGACTATTGCGAACACCGGGGAGCTGTTTTTT	CASSFGPTIANTGELFF
once	19	TRBV19	TRBD1	TRBJ2-4	TGTGCCAGTAGTATAGATCGGGGCCGGGGACAGCTAGCCAAAAACATTCAGTACTTC	CASSIDRGRGQLAKNIQYF
few	17	TRBV7-6	TRBD2	TRBJ2-2	TGTGCCAGCAGCTCCCCTGGGGTAGCGGGAGGATCCGGGGAGCTGTTTTTT	CASSSPGVAGGSGELFF
NA	13	TRBV19	NA	TRBJ2-1	TGTGCCACTCGTGGACTTTACCACAATGAGCAGTTCTTC	CATRGLYHNEQFF
NA	13	TRBV11-1	NA	TRBJ1-1	TGTGCCAGCAGCTTAGATTGGCAGGCTGAAGCTTTCTTT	CASSLDWQAEAFF
NA	14	TRBV18	TRBD1	TRBJ1-2	TGTGCCAGCTCACCGGGACAGACTTACTATGGCTACACCTTC	CASSPGQTYYGYTF
few	14	TRBV4-1	TRBD1	TRBJ2-7	TGCGCCAGCAGCCCGGGGACAGGGGCCTACGAGCAGTACTTC	CASSPGTGAYEQYF
NA	13	TRBV18	NA	TRBJ2-2	TGTGCCAGCTCACCCCTAGATCCCGGGGAGCTGTTTTTT	CASSPLDPGELFF
NA	14	TRBV4-2	TRBD1	TRBJ1-5	TGTGCCAGCAGCCAAGAGGGGGGACAGACTCCCCAGCATTTT	CASSQEGGQTPQHF
NA	16	TRBV7-6	TRBD1	TRBJ2-3	TGTGCCAGCAGCTCCCCGGGACAGGGGGGGACAGATACGCAGTATTTT	CASSSPGQGGTDTQYF
NA	15	TRBV6-6	TRBD1	TRBJ1-2	TGTGCCAGCAGTTACTCGACAGGGGGGAGCTATGGCTACACCTTC	CASSYSTGGSYGYTF
few	15	TRBV6-1	TRBD2	TRBJ2-3	TGTGCCAGCAGTGAACACGCGGGGGGGCCAGATACGCAGTATTTT	CASSEHAGGPDTQYF